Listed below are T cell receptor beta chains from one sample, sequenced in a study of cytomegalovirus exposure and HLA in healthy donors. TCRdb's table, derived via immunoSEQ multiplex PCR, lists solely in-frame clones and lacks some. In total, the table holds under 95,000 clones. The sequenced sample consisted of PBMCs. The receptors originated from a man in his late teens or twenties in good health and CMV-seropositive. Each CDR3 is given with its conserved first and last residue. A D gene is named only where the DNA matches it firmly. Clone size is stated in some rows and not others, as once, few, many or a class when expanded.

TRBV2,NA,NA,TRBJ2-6,CASRLGTTGANVLTF,TGTGCCAGCAGGCTAGGGACAACTGGGGCCAACGTCCTGACTTTC
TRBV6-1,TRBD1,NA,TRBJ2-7,CASSAQQGGYEQYF,TGTGCCAGCAGTGCCCAACAGGGGGGTTACGAGCAGTACTTC
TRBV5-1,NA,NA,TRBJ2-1,CASSLVASEDNEQFF,TGCGCCAGCAGCTTGGTGGCTAGCGAGGACAATGAGCAGTTCTTC
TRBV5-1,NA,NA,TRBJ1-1,CASSLGVGDMNTEAFF,TGCGCCAGCAGCTTGGGGGTGGGGGACATGAACACTGAAGCTTTCTTT
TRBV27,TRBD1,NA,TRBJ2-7,CASSTIPLTGGSYEQYF,TGTGCCAGCAGTACTATTCCCCTGACAGGGGGTTCCTACGAGCAGTACTTC
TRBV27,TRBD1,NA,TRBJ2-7,CASSNRGREQYF,TGTGCCAGCAGCAACAGGGGTAGGGAGCAGTACTTC
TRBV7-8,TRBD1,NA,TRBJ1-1,CASSPDRGNTEAFF,TGTGCCAGCAGTCCGGACAGGGGGAACACTGAAGCTTTCTTT
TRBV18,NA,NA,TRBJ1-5,CASSGQGPGPNQPQHF,TGTGCCAGCTCAGGCCAGGGGCCAGGGCCCAATCAGCCCCAGCATTTT
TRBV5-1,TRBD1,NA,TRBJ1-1,CASSFRDRRVEAFF,TGCGCCAGCAGCTTCCGGGACAGACGAGTGGAAGCTTTCTTT
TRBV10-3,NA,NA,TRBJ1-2,CAISMGLEYGYTF,TGTGCCATCAGTATGGGACTGGAGTATGGCTACACCTTC
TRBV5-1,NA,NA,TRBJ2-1,CASSLAKIEGGHNEQFF,TGCGCCAGCAGCTTGGCCAAAATTGAGGGAGGCCACAATGAGCAGTTCTTC
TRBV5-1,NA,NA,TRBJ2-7,CASSLNQNEQYF,TGCGCCAGCAGCTTGAATCAAAACGAGCAGTACTTC
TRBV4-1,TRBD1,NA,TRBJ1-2,CASSPVLLLSGQGNYGYTF,TGCGCCAGCAGCCCGGTGTTACTCCTCTCAGGACAGGGTAACTATGGCTACACCTTC
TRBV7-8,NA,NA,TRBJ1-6,CASSSYRVGNSPLHF,TGTGCCAGCAGCTCCTACAGGGTGGGAAATTCACCCCTCCACTTT
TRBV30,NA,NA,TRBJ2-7,CAWSVDVVSYEQYF,TGTGCCTGGAGTGTAGATGTAGTCTCCTACGAGCAGTACTTC
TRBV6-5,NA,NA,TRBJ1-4,CASSHAGEKLFF,TGTGCCAGCAGTCACGCGGGGGAAAAACTGTTTTTT
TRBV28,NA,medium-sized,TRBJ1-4,CASSPAGYREKLFF,TGTGCCAGCAGTCCCGCAGGGTATCGAGAAAAACTGTTTTTT